This TCR beta chain was sequenced in a study of T-cell reconstitution after alpha-beta-depleted transplantation in children. Germline CDR1 reads SGHAT; CDR2 reads FQNNGV. The CDR3 runs 19 residues. The junction had 13 bases not matched to a gene; V was cut back by 1 base and J by 3 bases. This clonotype was picked up a small number of times. Unique molecular identifiers were incorporated into the prepared TCRbeta library. TCRdb fed the PCR reads into MiXCR, producing one record per CDR3 protein. The repertoire holds 530,000 or so distinct CDR3 sequences, with 25% to 30% as singletons. This specimen was PBMCs, taken before TCRalphabeta/CD19-depleted stem cell transplant. The TCR comes from a boy younger than two with Wiskott-Aldrich syndrome, due to receive a stem cell transplant. The J gene is TRBJ2-7, the V gene TRBV11-2, with 12 bases lining up with TRBD2. This CDR3 reads CASSLVPLTSGSNVYEQYF. Written as DNA, the CDR3 is TGTGCCAGCAGCTTAGTCCCATTGACTAGCGGGAGTAATGTCTACGAGCAGTACTTC.